Listed below are T cell receptor beta chains from one sample, sequenced in a study of blood T cell repertoires in COVID-19. Profiled with immunoSEQ multiplex PCR; TCRdb holds only in-frame clones, not every one. This sample yields 150,000 to 200,000 clones, of which 65% to 90% are seen a single time; roughly 8% belongs to the top ten. Material: peripheral blood. The receptors were sampled from a man aged 55 to 70 with acute or convalescent COVID-19. Both conserved end residues are part of each CDR3. Each record gives: CDR3 protein, CDR3 DNA, clone size, V gene, J gene, D gene. A D gene is named only where the DNA matches it firmly. Clone size is shown for a subset of rows, as once, few, many or a class of expanded clone.

CDR3: CASSTLGGGNEQFF; DNA: TGTGCCAGTAGTACCCTCGGCGGGGGCAATGAGCAGTTCTTC; size: -; V: TRBV19; J: TRBJ2-1; D: TRBD2
CDR3: CASSLTGQGQQFF; DNA: TGCGCCAGCAGCTTGACGGGACAGGGGCAGCAGTTCTTC; size: -; V: TRBV5-1; J: TRBJ2-1; D: TRBD1
CDR3: CASSAQDRDRGSTEAFF; DNA: TGTGCCAGCTCAGCACAGGACCGGGACAGGGGTTCCACTGAAGCTTTCTTT; size: -; V: TRBV18; J: TRBJ1-1; D: TRBD1
CDR3: CSVENAGQGSNEQFF; DNA: TGCAGCGTTGAGAATGCCGGACAGGGCTCCAATGAGCAGTTCTTC; size: -; V: TRBV29-1; J: TRBJ2-1; D: TRBD1
CDR3: CATSPGTTQPQHF; DNA: TGTGCCACCAGTCCGGGTACCACTCAGCCCCAGCATTTT; size: -; V: TRBV24-1; J: TRBJ1-5; D: -
CDR3: CASRRTGANYGYTF; DNA: TGTGCCAGCAGACGGACAGGGGCTAACTATGGCTACACCTTC; size: once; V: TRBV28; J: TRBJ1-2; D: TRBD1
CDR3: CASSLGQLNSPLHF; DNA: TGTGCCAGCAGCTTAGGACAGCTTAATTCACCCCTCCACTTT; size: -; V: TRBV7-9; J: TRBJ1-6; D: -
CDR3: CASSKDREGLGNIQYF; DNA: TGTGCCAGTAGTAAGGACAGGGAGGGCTTAGGAAACATTCAGTACTTC; size: -; V: TRBV19; J: TRBJ2-4; D: -
CDR3: CASSFLGGPMNTEAFF; DNA: TGTGCCAGCAGCTTTCTCGGGGGACCCATGAACACTGAAGCTTTCTTT; size: -; V: TRBV7-2; J: TRBJ1-1; D: -
CDR3: CASSASRGSKSPLHF; DNA: TGTGCCAGCAGTGCCTCAAGGGGGTCGAAGTCACCCCTCCACTTT; size: -; V: TRBV28; J: TRBJ1-6; D: -
CDR3: CASSLGQGERAFF; DNA: TGTGCCAGCAGCCTTGGACAGGGGGAGAGAGCTTTCTTT; size: once; V: TRBV14; J: TRBJ1-1; D: TRBD1
CDR3: CASSLTSGSYEQYF; DNA: TGCGCCAGCAGCTTAACTAGCGGGAGTTACGAGCAGTACTTC; size: -; V: TRBV5-1; J: TRBJ2-7; D: TRBD2
CDR3: CASQPGGQETQYF; DNA: TGTGCCAGCCAACCGGGGGGTCAAGAGACCCAGTACTTC; size: -; V: TRBV27; J: TRBJ2-5; D: TRBD2
CDR3: CSHLGPGELFF; DNA: TGCAGTCACTTGGGGCCCGGGGAGCTGTTTTTT; size: -; V: TRBV20-1; J: TRBJ2-2; D: -
CDR3: CASRSTGTASYGYTF; DNA: TGTGCCAGCAGATCAACAGGGACGGCTAGCTATGGCTACACCTTC; size: -; V: TRBV27; J: TRBJ1-2; D: -
CDR3: CASSTHTSGEETQYF; DNA: TGTGCCAGCTCAACACACACTAGCGGAGAGGAGACCCAGTACTTC; size: once; V: TRBV18; J: TRBJ2-5; D: TRBD2
CDR3: CASSHAQQTTTNEKLFF; DNA: TGTGCCAGCAGCCATGCACAGCAGACGACAACTAATGAAAAACTGTTTTTT; size: -; V: TRBV9; J: TRBJ1-4; D: -
CDR3: CASRPDRGTGQPQHF; DNA: TGTGCCAGCAGACCCGACAGGGGTACGGGACAGCCCCAGCATTTT; size: -; V: TRBV27; J: TRBJ1-5; D: TRBD1
CDR3: CASSYNVLAIPDTQYF; DNA: TGTGCCAGCAGTTATAATGTCTTAGCTATTCCAGATACGCAGTATTTT; size: -; V: TRBV6-5; J: TRBJ2-3; D: -
CDR3: CAWEVGEETQYF; DNA: TGTGCCTGGGAAGTAGGGGAAGAGACCCAGTACTTC; size: -; V: TRBV30; J: TRBJ2-5; D: -
CDR3: CASSEPGQGWSGYTF; DNA: TGTGCCAGCAGTGAACCCGGACAGGGATGGTCTGGCTACACCTTC; size: -; V: TRBV6-1; J: TRBJ1-2; D: TRBD1
CDR3: CASSLKQPQNTIYF; DNA: TGTGCCAGCAGCTTAAAACAGCCCCAAAACACCATATATTTT; size: -; V: TRBV7-9; J: TRBJ1-3; D: -
CDR3: CSVGGSGKTQYF; DNA: TGCAGCGTCGGCGGGAGTGGAAAGACCCAGTACTTC; size: few; V: TRBV29-1; J: TRBJ2-5; D: TRBD2
CDR3: CASSPRGGEVEQYF; DNA: TGTGCCAGCAGCCCTCGCGGGGGGGAGGTCGAGCAGTACTTC; size: -; V: TRBV9; J: TRBJ2-7; D: TRBD2
CDR3: CASRPGQGTNTGELFF; DNA: TGTGCCAGCAGGCCTGGACAGGGGACGAACACCGGGGAGCTGTTTTTT; size: -; V: TRBV28; J: TRBJ2-2; D: TRBD1
CDR3: CASSLAVVAGVLDTQYF; DNA: TGTGCCAGCAGCTTAGCGGTGGTAGCGGGAGTTTTAGATACGCAGTATTTT; size: -; V: TRBV7-2; J: TRBJ2-3; D: TRBD2
CDR3: CSASWLYEQYF; DNA: TGCAGTGCTAGTTGGCTGTACGAGCAGTACTTC; size: -; V: TRBV20-1; J: TRBJ2-7; D: -
CDR3: CASSPVNREPYGHTF; DNA: TGTGCCAGCTCACCCGTAAACAGGGAACCCTATGGTCACACCTTC; size: -; V: TRBV18; J: TRBJ1-2; D: -
CDR3: CASSVGGSGVYNEQFF; DNA: TGTGCCAGCAGCGTAGGGGGTAGCGGGGTCTACAATGAGCAGTTCTTC; size: once; V: TRBV9; J: TRBJ2-1; D: TRBD2
CDR3: CASSNIGTYSGNTIYF; DNA: TGTGCCAGCAGCAATATAGGGACTTACTCTGGAAACACCATATATTTT; size: -; V: TRBV7-6; J: TRBJ1-3; D: -
CDR3: CASSMGQSGANVLTF; DNA: TGTGCCAGCAGTATGGGACAGTCTGGGGCCAACGTCCTGACTTTC; size: -; V: TRBV5-6; J: TRBJ2-6; D: TRBD1
CDR3: CASSSYKGSPDTQYF; DNA: TGTGCCAGCAGTTCCTATAAGGGGTCCCCAGATACGCAGTATTTT; size: -; V: TRBV28; J: TRBJ2-3; D: -
CDR3: CASSLQGGNTGELFF; DNA: TGCGCCAGCAGCTTGCAGGGAGGGAACACCGGGGAGCTGTTTTTT; size: once; V: TRBV5-1; J: TRBJ2-2; D: -
CDR3: CSVDRGFGEQFF; DNA: TGCAGCGTTGATAGGGGTTTTGGTGAGCAGTTCTTC; size: few; V: TRBV29-1; J: TRBJ2-1; D: -
CDR3: CASSEEGVVGELFF; DNA: TGTGCCAGCAGTGAAGAGGGGGTAGTCGGGGAGCTGTTTTTT; size: -; V: TRBV2; J: TRBJ2-2; D: -
CDR3: CASSFITNTGELFF; DNA: TGTGCCAGCAGCTTTATTACGAACACCGGGGAGCTGTTTTTT; size: -; V: TRBV7-2; J: TRBJ2-2; D: -
CDR3: CASSQTGPIFGGRTDTQYF; DNA: TGTGCCAGCAGCCAGACCGGGCCTATCTTCGGAGGACGCACAGATACGCAGTATTTT; size: -; V: TRBV7-2; J: TRBJ2-3; D: -
CDR3: CASSPSGETQYF; DNA: TGTGCCAGCTCACCATCGGGAGAGACCCAGTACTTC; size: -; V: TRBV18; J: TRBJ2-5; D: -
CDR3: CASSPRDYGYTF; DNA: TGTGCCAGCAGCCCCAGGGACTATGGCTACACCTTC; size: -; V: TRBV9; J: TRBJ1-2; D: -
CDR3: CAIKGGNTEAFF; DNA: TGTGCCATTAAAGGAGGGAACACTGAAGCTTTCTTT; size: -; V: TRBV28; J: TRBJ1-1; D: -
CDR3: CASMERGDTQYF; DNA: TGTGCCAGCATGGAGAGAGGAGATACGCAGTATTTT; size: -; V: TRBV2; J: TRBJ2-3; D: -
CDR3: CASSFYLAGLFEQYF; DNA: TGTGCCAGCAGTTTCTACCTAGCGGGACTCTTCGAGCAGTACTTC; size: -; V: TRBV27; J: TRBJ2-7; D: TRBD2
CDR3: CASSSGLYNEQFF; DNA: TGTGCCAGCAGTTCGGGACTCTACAATGAGCAGTTCTTC; size: -; V: TRBV11-3; J: TRBJ2-1; D: -
CDR3: CAWVAGGTYEQYF; DNA: TGTGCCTGGGTAGCGGGAGGCACCTACGAGCAGTACTTC; size: -; V: TRBV30; J: TRBJ2-7; D: TRBD2
CDR3: CASSRAGVTYEQYF; DNA: TGTGCCAGCAGCCGCGCGGGAGTAACCTACGAGCAGTACTTC; size: few; V: TRBV3-1/TRBV3-2; J: TRBJ2-7; D: TRBD2
CDR3: CATSDPRDKPQETQYF; DNA: TGTGCCACCAGTGACCCCCGGGACAAGCCTCAAGAGACCCAGTACTTC; size: -; V: TRBV24-1; J: TRBJ2-5; D: -
CDR3: CASSLQGGTEAFF; DNA: TGTGCCAGCAGCTTACAAGGGGGCACTGAAGCTTTCTTT; size: -; V: TRBV7-9; J: TRBJ1-1; D: -
CDR3: CASSPVDRWYEQYF; DNA: TGTGCCAGCTCACCCGTCGACAGGTGGTACGAGCAGTACTTC; size: -; V: TRBV18; J: TRBJ2-7; D: -
CDR3: CASSFRVTDTQYF; DNA: TGTGCCAGCAGTTTCCGAGTCACAGATACGCAGTATTTT; size: -; V: TRBV27; J: TRBJ2-3; D: -
CDR3: CASNRDRGLTEAFF; DNA: TGTGCCAGCAATCGAGACAGGGGGCTAACTGAAGCTTTCTTT; size: -; V: TRBV6-5; J: TRBJ1-1; D: TRBD1